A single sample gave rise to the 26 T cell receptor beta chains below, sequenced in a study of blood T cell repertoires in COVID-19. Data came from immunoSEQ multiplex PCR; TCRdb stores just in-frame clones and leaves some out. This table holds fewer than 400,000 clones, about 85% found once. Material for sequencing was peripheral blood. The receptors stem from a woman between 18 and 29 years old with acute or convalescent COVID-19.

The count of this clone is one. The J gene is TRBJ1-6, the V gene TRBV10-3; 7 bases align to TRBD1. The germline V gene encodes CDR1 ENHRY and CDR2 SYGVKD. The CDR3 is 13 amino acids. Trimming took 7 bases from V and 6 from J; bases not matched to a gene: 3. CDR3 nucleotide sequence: TGTGCCATCATGGGGACAGCTAATTCACCCCTCCACTTT. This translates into CAIMGTANSPLHF.

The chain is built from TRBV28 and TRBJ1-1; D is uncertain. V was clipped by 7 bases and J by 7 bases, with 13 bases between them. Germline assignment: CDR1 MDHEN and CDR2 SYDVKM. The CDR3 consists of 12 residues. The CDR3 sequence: CASTPPGFEAFF. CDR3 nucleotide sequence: TGTGCCAGCACCCCGCCTGGCTTTGAAGCTTTCTTT.

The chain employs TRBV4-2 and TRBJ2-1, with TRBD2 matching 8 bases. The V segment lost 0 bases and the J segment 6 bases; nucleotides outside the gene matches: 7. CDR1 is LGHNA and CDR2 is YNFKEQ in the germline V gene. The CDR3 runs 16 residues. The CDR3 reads CASSQEHRLASNEQFF. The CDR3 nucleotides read TGTGCCAGCAGCCAAGAACATCGACTAGCGAGCAATGAGCAGTTCTTC.

The CDR3, as DNA: TGTGCCAGCCAGCGGGATAGCAATCAGCCCCAGCATTTT. Amino acids: CASQRDSNQPQHF. This chain uses TRBV6-5 with TRBJ1-5; D gene uncertain. Trimming took off 8 bases at V and 0 bases at J, with 8 bases between the two ends. Germline CDR1 is MNHEY and CDR2 is SVGAGI. The CDR3 is 13 amino acids.

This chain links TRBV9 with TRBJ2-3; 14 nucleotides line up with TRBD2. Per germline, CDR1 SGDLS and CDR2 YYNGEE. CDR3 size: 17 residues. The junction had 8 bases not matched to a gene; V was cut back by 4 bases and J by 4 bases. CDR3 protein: CASSFTGTSGSADTQYF. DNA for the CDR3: TGTGCCAGCAGCTTCACCGGGACTAGCGGGAGTGCAGATACGCAGTATTTT. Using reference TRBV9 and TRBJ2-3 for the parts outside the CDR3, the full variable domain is DSGVTQTPKHLITATGQRVTLRCSPRSGDLSVYWYQQSLDQGLQFLIQYYNGEERAKGNILERFSAQQFPDLHSELNLSSLELGDSALYFCASSFTGTSGSADTQYFGPGTRLTVL.

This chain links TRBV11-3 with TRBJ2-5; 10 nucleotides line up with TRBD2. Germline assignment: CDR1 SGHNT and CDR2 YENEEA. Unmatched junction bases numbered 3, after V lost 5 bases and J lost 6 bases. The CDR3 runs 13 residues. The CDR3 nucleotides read TGTGCCAGCAGCCAGCGGGGGGGAAAGACCCAGTACTTC. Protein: CASSQRGGKTQYF.

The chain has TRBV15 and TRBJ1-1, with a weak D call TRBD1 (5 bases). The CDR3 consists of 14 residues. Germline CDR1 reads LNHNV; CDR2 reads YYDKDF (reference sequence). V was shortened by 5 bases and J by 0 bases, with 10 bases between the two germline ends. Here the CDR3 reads CATSEDRLNTEAFF. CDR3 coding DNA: TGTGCCACCAGCGAAGACAGATTGAACACTGAAGCTTTCTTT.

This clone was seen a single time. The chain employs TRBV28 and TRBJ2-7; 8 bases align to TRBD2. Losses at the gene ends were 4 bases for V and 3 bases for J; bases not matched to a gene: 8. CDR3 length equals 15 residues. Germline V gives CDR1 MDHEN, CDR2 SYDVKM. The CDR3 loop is CASSSLAGLGYEQYF. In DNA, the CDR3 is TGTGCCAGCAGTTCATTAGCGGGATTAGGCTACGAGCAGTACTTC. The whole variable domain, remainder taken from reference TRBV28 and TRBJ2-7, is DVKVTQSSRYLVKRTGEKVFLECVQDMDHENMFWYRQDPGLGLRLIYFSYDVKMKEKGDIPEGYSVSREKKERFSLILESASTNQTSMYLCASSSLAGLGYEQYFGPGTRLTVT.

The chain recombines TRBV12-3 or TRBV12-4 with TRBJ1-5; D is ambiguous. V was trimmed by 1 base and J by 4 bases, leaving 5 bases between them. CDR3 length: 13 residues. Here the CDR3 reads CASSLVQNQPQHF. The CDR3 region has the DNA TGTGCCAGCAGTTTAGTACAGAATCAGCCCCAGCATTTT.

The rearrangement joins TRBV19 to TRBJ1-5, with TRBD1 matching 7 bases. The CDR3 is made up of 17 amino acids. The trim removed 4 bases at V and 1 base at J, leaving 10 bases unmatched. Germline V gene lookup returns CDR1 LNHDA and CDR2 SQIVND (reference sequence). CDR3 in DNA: TGTGCCAGTAGTAAGAACGCGGACAGGCTGAGCAATCAGCCCCAGCATTTT. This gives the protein CASSKNADRLSNQPQHF. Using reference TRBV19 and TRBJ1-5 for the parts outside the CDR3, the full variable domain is DGGITQSPKYLFRKEGQNVTLSCEQNLNHDAMYWYRQDPGQGLRLIYYSQIVNDFQKGDIAEGYSVSREKKESFPLTVTSAQKNPTAFYLCASSKNADRLSNQPQHFGDGTRLSIL.

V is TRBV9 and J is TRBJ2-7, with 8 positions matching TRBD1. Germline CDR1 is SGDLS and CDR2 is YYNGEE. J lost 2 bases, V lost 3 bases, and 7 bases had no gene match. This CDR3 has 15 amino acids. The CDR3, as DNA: TGTGCCAGCAGCGACGGGACAGGCGACGCCTACGAGCAGTACTTC. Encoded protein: CASSDGTGDAYEQYF.

The CDR3 region is CASSDGVTGPFSSYEQYF. CDR3 DNA sequence: TGTGCCAGCAGTGATGGGGTGACAGGTCCATTTAGCTCCTACGAGCAGTACTTC. V and J are TRBV6-1 and TRBJ2-7, with a weak D call TRBD1 (6 bases). Germline V lookup: CDR1 MNHNS, CDR2 SASEGT. This CDR3 has 18 residues. V was cut by 3 bases and J by 0 bases, with 21 bases left in between.

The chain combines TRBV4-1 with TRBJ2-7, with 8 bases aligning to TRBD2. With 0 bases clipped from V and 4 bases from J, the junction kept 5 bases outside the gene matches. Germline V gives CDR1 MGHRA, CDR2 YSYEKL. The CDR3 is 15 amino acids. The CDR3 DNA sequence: TGCGCCAGCAGCCAAGACCAGGCGGGGGGATACGAGCAGTACTTC. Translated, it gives CASSQDQAGGYEQYF.

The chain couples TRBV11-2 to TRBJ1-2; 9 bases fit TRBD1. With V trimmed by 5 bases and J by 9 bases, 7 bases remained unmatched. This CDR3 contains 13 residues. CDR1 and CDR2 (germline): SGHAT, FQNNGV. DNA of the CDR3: TGTGCCAGCAGCACCCGGGACAGGGATCGCTACACCTTC. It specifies CASSTRDRDRYTF.

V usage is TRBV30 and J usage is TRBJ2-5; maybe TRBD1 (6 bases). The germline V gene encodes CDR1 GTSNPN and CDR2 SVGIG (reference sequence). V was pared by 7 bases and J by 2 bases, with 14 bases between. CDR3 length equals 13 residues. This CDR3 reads CASDRKNQETQYF. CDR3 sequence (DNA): TGTGCCTCGGACAGAAAAAATCAAGAGACCCAGTACTTC.

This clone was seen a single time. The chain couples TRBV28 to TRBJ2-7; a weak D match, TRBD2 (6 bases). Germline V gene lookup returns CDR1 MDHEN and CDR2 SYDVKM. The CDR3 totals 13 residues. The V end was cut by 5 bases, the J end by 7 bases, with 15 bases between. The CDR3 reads CASSAGSFGEQYF. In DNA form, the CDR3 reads TGTGCCAGCAGTGCCGGGAGTTTCGGGGAGCAGTACTTC. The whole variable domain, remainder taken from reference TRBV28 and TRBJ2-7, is DVKVTQSSRYLVKRTGEKVFLECVQDMDHENMFWYRQDPGLGLRLIYFSYDVKMKEKGDIPEGYSVSREKKERFSLILESASTNQTSMYLCASSAGSFGEQYFGPGTRLTVT.

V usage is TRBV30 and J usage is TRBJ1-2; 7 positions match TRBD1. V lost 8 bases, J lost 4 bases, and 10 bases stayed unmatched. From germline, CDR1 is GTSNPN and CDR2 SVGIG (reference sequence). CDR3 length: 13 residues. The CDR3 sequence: CAGGWGDSYGYTF. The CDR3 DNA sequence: TGTGCCGGGGGGTGGGGGGACAGCTATGGCTACACCTTC.

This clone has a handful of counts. The CDR3 coding sequence is TGTGCCAGCAGCGTAGTACTAGCGGGGGGGCTGGATGAGCAGTTCTTC. It codes for CASSVVLAGGLDEQFF. J is TRBJ2-1 and V is TRBV9; 13 bases line up with TRBD2. V lost 0 bases and J lost 8; bases outside the gene matches: 5. This CDR3 has 16 amino acids. Germline V gives CDR1 SGDLS, CDR2 YYNGEE.

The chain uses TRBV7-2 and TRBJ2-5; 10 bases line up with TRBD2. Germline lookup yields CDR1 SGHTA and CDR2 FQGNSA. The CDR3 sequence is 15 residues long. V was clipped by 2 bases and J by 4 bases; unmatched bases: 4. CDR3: CASSLKLAGTETQYF. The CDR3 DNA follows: TGTGCCAGCAGCTTAAAACTAGCGGGAACAGAGACCCAGTACTTC. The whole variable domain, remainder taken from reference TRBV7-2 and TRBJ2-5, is GAGVSQSPSNKVTEKGKDVELRCDPISGHTALYWYRQSLGQGLEFLIYFQGNSAPDKSGLPSDRFSAERTGGSVSTLTIQRTQQEDSAVYLCASSLKLAGTETQYFGPGTRLLVL.

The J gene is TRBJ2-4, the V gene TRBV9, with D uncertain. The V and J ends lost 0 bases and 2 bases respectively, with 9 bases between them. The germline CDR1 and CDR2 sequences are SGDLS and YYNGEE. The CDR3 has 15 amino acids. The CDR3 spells CASSVGSQTKNIQYF. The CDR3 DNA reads TGTGCCAGCAGCGTAGGTTCCCAAACCAAAAACATTCAGTACTTC.

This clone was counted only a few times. CDR3 DNA sequence: TGCGCCAGCAGCCTTACTGGGGGGGTAGGAGGGGAAAACTATGGCTACACCTTC. Its protein product is CASSLTGGVGGENYGYTF. The rearrangement joins TRBV4-1 to TRBJ1-2; D might be TRBD1 (5 bases). The ends were cut back, 4 bases at V and 2 bases at J, with 23 bases in the middle. CDR3 length equals 18 residues. The germline CDR1 and CDR2 sequences are MGHRA and YSYEKL.

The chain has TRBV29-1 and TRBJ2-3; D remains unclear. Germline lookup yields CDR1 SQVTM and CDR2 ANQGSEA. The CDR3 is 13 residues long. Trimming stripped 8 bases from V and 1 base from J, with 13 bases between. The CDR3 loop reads CSSAVAGTDTQYF. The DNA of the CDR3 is TGCAGCTCCGCGGTGGCCGGCACAGATACGCAGTATTTT.

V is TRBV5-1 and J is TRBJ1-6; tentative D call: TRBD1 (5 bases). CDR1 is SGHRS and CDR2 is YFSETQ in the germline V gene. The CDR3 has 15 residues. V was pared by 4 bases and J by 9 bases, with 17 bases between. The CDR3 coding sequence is TGCGCCAGCAGCCCGGACGGGGGACGGGGTTCACCCCTCCACTTT. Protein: CASSPDGGRGSPLHF.

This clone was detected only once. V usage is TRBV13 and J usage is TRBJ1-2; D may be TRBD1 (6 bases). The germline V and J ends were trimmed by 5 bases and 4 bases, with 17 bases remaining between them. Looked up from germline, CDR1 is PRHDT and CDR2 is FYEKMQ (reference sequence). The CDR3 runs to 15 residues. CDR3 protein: CASSLEDRTFYGYTF. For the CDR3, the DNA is TGTGCCAGCAGCCTGGAAGACAGGACCTTCTATGGCTACACCTTC.

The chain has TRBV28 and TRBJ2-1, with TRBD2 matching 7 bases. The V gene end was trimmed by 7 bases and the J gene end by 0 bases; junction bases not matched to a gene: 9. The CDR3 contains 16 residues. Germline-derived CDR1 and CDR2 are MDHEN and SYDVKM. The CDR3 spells CASTPGGLTSYNEQFF. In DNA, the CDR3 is TGTGCCAGCACCCCCGGGGGACTAACCTCCTACAATGAGCAGTTCTTC.

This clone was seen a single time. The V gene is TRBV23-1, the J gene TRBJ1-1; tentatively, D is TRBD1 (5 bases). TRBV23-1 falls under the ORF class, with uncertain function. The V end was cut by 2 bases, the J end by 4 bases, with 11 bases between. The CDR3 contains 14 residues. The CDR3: CASSQAGRVTEAFF. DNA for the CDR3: TGCGCCAGCAGTCAAGCAGGGAGGGTCACTGAAGCTTTCTTT.